Presented here are 15 T cell receptor beta chains from one specimen sequenced in a study of OX40 agonist ivuxolimab in advanced cancers. The data were produced by immunoSEQ multiplex PCR, yet TCRdb's version contains in-frame clones alone and is incomplete. Among over 55,000 clones listed, approximately 90% were seen once. The starting material was CD4+ or CD8+ T cells sorted from blood, obtained in a trial of the OX40 agonist ivuxolimab. The source of these receptors is an adult with an advanced solid tumor such as melanoma, head and neck, liver or kidney cancer.

The chain links TRBV11-3 to TRBJ1-3, with D maybe TRBD1 (6 bases). CDR1 and CDR2 (germline): SGHNT, YENEEA. The V and J ends lost 1 base and 0 bases respectively, with 10 bases between them. The CDR3 is 16 residues long. The CDR3 DNA follows: TGTGCCAGCAGCTTAGGCGGGGGCACCTCTGGAAACACCATATATTTT. As protein: CASSLGGGTSGNTIYF.

V usage is TRBV2 and J usage is TRBJ1-2; possible D gene TRBD1, 6 bases. CDR1 SNHLY and CDR2 FYNNEI come from the germline V gene. The CDR3 covers 14 residues. With 5 bases removed from V and 4 bases from J, the gap between germline ends came to 14 bases. The CDR3 DNA reads as TGTGCCAGCAGTAGGGGCGGGGGGCTCTATGGCTACACCTTC. It yields the protein CASSRGGGLYGYTF.

This chain connects TRBV6-1 to TRBJ1-1; D is ambiguous. The germline V and J ends were trimmed by 6 bases and 3 bases, with 14 bases remaining between them. Germline V gives CDR1 MNHNS, CDR2 SASEGT. The CDR3 extends over 14 amino acids. The CDR3 is CASSLHSEDTEAFF. The CDR3 DNA reads TGTGCCAGCAGCCTCCATTCCGAGGACACTGAAGCTTTCTTT.

The rearrangement links TRBV2 to TRBJ1-5; D gene ambiguous. This CDR3 has 16 residues. Trimming took 7 bases from V and 2 from J, leaving 18 bases between them. Germline V gene data show CDR1 as SNHLY and CDR2 as FYNNEI. DNA of the CDR3: TGTGCCAGCACGGGTGAGGGAGGGTCGGGCAATCAGCCCCAGCATTTT. Protein product: CASTGEGGSGNQPQHF.

The CDR3: CAWSPPQGTSYEQYF. CDR3 nucleotides: TGTGCCTGGAGCCCCCCCCAGGGGACCTCCTACGAGCAGTACTTC. V usage is TRBV30 and J usage is TRBJ2-7; a possible D gene is TRBD1 (6 bases). The CDR3 has 15 amino acids. CDR1 and CDR2 (germline): GTSNPN, SVGIG (reference sequence). The V end was cut by 3 bases, the J end by 0 bases, with 15 bases between. Full variable domain (remainder filled in from reference TRBV30 and TRBJ2-7): SQTIHQWPATLVQPVGSPLSLECTVEGTSNPNLYWYRQAAGRGLQLLFYSVGIGQISSEVPQNLSASRPQDRQFILSSKKLLLSDSGFYLCAWSPPQGTSYEQYFGPGTRLTVT.

The V call is TRBV5-1, the J call TRBJ2-5, with 12 bases lining up with TRBD2. CDR1 SGHRS and CDR2 YFSETQ come from the germline V gene. V gave up 1 base and J gave up 4 bases; unmatched junction bases: 2. This CDR3 has 15 amino acids. The chain's CDR3 is CASSLSSGGVETQYF. In nucleotides, the CDR3 is TGCGCCAGCAGCTTGTCTAGCGGGGGGGTAGAGACCCAGTACTTC. The full variable domain, rest sourced from reference TRBV5-1 and TRBJ2-5, is KAGVTQTPRYLIKTRGQQVTLSCSPISGHRSVSWYQQTPGQGLQFLFEYFSETQRNKGNFPGRFSGRQFSNSRSEMNVSTLELGDSALYLCASSLSSGGVETQYFGPGTRLLVL.

The chain combines TRBV6-1 with TRBJ1-2, with D perhaps TRBD1 (5 bases). Germline V gene data show CDR1 as MNHNS and CDR2 as SASEGT. The CDR3 is 14 amino acids. Trimming took off 5 bases at V and 5 bases at J, with 15 bases between the two ends. CDR3 region: CASSPGTLGYGYTF. In DNA, the CDR3 is TGTGCCAGCAGTCCCGGGACGCTTGGATATGGCTACACCTTC.

The rearrangement uses TRBV29-1 and TRBJ2-7, with TRBD1 as a possible D gene (5 bases). Trimming shortened V by 6 bases and J by 3 bases, and 12 bases separated the two germline ends. The CDR3 length is 12 residues. Germline V CDR1 and CDR2: SQVTM, ANQGSEA. CDR3 in amino acids: CSVRTGHYEQYF. The DNA of the CDR3 is TGCAGCGTACGAACAGGACACTACGAGCAGTACTTC.

The V call is TRBV19, the J call TRBJ2-2; 9 positions agree with TRBD2. Per the germline V gene, CDR1 is LNHDA and CDR2 is SQIVND (reference sequence). V gave up 7 bases and J gave up 6 bases; unmatched junction bases: 12. This CDR3 spans 16 amino acids. The CDR3 region is CASTGRRGGPPGELFF. CDR3 coding DNA: TGTGCCAGTACCGGCCGGCGGGGGGGGCCGCCCGGGGAGCTGTTTTTT.

The chain links TRBV15 to TRBJ2-7, with TRBD2 identical over 11 bases. This CDR3 spans 15 amino acids. Germline CDR1 reads LNHNV; CDR2 reads YYDKDF (reference sequence). After removal of 4 bases from V and 4 bases from J, the junction contained 6 bases not matched to a gene. CDR3 region: CATSTLAGGRYEQYF. The CDR3 DNA follows: TGTGCCACCAGCACGCTAGCGGGGGGCCGGTACGAGCAGTACTTC.

The chain carries TRBV30 and TRBJ1-1; D may be TRBD1 (5 bases). Trimming took 3 bases from V and 6 from J, leaving 11 bases between them. CDR1 and CDR2 from the germline V gene are GTSNPN and SVGIG (reference sequence). The CDR3 consists of 12 residues. In DNA, the CDR3 is TGTGCCTGGAGCCCGGGGGGACCTGAAGCTTTCTTT. Its protein product is CAWSPGGPEAFF.

A few counts support this clone. This sequence joins TRBV19 and TRBJ1-1; D may be TRBD1 (5 bases). V lost 3 bases and J 1 base, leaving 12 bases between the germline ends. Per the germline V gene, CDR1 is LNHDA and CDR2 is SQIVND (reference sequence). The CDR3 loop spans 15 amino acids. The CDR3 reads CASSIRSRGNTEAFF. The CDR3 DNA reads as TGTGCCAGTAGTATCCGGTCGAGGGGGAACACTGAAGCTTTCTTT.

This chain connects TRBV19 to TRBJ2-3; no clear D gene. Trimming stripped 4 bases from V and 2 bases from J, with 19 bases between. In germline, CDR1 is LNHDA, CDR2 SQIVND (reference sequence). There are 17 residues in the CDR3. CDR3 bases: TGTGCCAGTAGTACCGCCCTCTCCCTGGGCCCCACAGATACGCAGTATTTT. Its translation: CASSTALSLGPTDTQYF. Full variable domain (outside the CDR3, taken from reference TRBV19 and TRBJ2-3): DGGITQSPKYLFRKEGQNVTLSCEQNLNHDAMYWYRQDPGQGLRLIYYSQIVNDFQKGDIAEGYSVSREKKESFPLTVTSAQKNPTAFYLCASSTALSLGPTDTQYFGPGTRLTVL.

This rearrangement joins TRBV7-8 to TRBJ2-5, with 10 bases fitting TRBD1. The CDR3 has 13 amino acids. Germline-derived CDR1 and CDR2 are SGHVS and FQNEAQ. V gave up 6 bases and J gave up 11 bases; unmatched junction bases: 9. CDR3 nucleotides: TGTGCCAGCAGGGCGAGGGACAGGGGTTTTCAGTACTTC. This translates into CASRARDRGFQYF.

The chain employs TRBV10-3 and TRBJ1-1; 10 nucleotides match TRBD1. V shed 6 bases and J 5 bases; nucleotides not matched to a gene: 6. Germline CDR1 ENHRY, CDR2 SYGVKD. This CDR3 is 14 amino acids long. The chain's CDR3 is CAIRAGTGVTEAFF. Here the CDR3 DNA reads TGTGCCATCAGGGCCGGGACAGGGGTGACTGAAGCTTTCTTT.